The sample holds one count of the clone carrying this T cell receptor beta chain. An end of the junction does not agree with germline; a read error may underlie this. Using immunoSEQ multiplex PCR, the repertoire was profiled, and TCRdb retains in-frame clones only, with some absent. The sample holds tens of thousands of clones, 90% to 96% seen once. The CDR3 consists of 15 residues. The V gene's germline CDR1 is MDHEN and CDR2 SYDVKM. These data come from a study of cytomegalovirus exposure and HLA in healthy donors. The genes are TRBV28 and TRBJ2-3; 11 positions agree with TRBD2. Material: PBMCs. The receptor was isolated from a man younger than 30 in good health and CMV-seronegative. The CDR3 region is CASNLLAGDTDTQYF. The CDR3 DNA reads TGTGCCAGCAATTTACTAGCGGGAGACACAGATACGCAGTATTTT.